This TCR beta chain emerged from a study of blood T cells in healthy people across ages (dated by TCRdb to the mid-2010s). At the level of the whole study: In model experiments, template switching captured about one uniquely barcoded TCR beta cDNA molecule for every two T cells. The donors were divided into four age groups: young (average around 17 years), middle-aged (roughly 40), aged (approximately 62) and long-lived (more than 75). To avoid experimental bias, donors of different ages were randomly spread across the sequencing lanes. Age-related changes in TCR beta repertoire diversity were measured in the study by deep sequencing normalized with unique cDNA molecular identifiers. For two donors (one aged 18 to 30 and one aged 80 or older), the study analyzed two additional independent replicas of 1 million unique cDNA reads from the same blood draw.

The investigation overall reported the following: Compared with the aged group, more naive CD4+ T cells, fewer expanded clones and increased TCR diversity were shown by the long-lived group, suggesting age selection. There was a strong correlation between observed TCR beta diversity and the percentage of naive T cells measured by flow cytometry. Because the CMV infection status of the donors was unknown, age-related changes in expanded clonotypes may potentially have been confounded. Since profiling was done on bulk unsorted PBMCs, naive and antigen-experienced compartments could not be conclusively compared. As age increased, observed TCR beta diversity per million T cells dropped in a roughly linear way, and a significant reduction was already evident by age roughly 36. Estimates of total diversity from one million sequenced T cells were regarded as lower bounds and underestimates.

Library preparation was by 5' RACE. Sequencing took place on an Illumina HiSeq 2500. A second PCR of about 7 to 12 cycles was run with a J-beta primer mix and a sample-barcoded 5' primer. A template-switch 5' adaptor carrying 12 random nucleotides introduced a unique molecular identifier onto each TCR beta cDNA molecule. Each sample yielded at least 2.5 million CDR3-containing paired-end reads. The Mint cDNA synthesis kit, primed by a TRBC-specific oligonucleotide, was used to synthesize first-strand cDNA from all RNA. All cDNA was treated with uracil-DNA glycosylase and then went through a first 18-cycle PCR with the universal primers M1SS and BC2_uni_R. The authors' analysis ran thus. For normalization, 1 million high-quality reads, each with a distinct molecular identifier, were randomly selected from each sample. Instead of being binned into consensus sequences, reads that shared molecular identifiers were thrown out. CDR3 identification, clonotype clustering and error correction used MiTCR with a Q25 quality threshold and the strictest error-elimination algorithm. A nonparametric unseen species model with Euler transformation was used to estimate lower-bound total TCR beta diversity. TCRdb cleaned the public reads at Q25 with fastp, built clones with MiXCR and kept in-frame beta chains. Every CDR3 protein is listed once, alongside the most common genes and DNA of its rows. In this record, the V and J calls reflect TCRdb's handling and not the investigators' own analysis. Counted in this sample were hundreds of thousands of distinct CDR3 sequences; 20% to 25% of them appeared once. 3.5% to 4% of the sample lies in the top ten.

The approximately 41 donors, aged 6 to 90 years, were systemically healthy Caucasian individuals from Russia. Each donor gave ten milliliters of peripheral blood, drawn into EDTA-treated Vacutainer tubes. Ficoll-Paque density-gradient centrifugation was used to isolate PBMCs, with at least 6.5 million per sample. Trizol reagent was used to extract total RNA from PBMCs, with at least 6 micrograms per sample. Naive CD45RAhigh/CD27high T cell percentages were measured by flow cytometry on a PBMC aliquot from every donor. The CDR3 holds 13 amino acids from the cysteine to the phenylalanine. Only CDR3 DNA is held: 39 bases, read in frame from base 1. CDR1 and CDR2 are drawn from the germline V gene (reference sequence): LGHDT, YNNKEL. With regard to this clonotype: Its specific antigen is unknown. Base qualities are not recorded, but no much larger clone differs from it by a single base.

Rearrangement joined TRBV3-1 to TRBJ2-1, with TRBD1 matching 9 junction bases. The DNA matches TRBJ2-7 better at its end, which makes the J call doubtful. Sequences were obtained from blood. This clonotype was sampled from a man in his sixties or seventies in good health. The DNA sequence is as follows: TGTGCCAGCAGCCAGGGACAGGGATGGGAGCAGTACTTC. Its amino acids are CASSQGQGWEQYF.